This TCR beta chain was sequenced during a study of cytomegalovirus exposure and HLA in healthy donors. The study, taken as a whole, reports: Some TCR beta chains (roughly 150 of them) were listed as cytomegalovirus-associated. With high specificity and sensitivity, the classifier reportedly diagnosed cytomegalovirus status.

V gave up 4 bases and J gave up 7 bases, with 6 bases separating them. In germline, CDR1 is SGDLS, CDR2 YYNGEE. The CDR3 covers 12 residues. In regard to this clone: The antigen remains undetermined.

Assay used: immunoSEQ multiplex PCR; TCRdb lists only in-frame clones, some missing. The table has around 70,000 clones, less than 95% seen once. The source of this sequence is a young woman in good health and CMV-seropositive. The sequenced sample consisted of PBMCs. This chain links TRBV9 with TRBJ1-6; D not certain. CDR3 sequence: CASSNRNSPLHF. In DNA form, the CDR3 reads TGTGCCAGCAGCAACCGGAATTCACCCCTCCACTTT.